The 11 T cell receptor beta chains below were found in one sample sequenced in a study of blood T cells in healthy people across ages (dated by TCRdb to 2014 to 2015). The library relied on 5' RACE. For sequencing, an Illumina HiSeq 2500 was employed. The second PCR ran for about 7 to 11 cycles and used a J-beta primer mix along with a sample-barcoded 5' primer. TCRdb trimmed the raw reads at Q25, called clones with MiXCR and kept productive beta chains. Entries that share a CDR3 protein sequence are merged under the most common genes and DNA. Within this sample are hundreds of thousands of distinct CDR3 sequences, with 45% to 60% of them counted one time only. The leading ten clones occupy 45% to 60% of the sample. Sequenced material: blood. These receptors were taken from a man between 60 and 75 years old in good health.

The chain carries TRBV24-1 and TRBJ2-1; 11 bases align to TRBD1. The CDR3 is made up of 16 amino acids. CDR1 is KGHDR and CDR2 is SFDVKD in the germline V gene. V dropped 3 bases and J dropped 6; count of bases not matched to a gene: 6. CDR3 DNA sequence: TGTGCCACCAGTGATCCCGGACAGGGGGCTGCCAATGAGCAGTTCTTC. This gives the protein CATSDPGQGAANEQFF.

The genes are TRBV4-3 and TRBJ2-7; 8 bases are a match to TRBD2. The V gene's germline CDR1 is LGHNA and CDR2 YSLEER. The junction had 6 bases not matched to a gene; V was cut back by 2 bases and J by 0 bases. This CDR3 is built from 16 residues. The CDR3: CASSQLSGNSSYEQYF. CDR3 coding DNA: TGCGCCAGCAGCCAACTTAGCGGGAATAGCTCCTACGAGCAGTACTTC.

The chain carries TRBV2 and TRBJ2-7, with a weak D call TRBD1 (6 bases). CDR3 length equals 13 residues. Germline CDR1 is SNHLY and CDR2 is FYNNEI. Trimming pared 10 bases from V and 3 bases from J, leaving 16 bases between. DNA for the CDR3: TGTGCCACCTTAAGGACAGATCTCTACGAGCAGTACTTC. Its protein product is CATLRTDLYEQYF.

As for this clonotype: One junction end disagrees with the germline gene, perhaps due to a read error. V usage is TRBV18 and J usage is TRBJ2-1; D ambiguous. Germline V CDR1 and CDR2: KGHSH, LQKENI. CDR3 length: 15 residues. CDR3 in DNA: TGTGCCAGCTCACCGGACCAGAGCTCCTACGATGAGCAGTTCTTC. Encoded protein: CASSPDQSSYDEQFF.

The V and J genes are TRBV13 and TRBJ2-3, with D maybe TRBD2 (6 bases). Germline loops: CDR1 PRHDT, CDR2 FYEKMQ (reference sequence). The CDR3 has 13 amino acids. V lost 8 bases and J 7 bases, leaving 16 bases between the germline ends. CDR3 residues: CASRESKSNTQYF. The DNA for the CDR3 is TGTGCCAGCCGGGAGTCGAAGTCGAATACGCAGTATTTT. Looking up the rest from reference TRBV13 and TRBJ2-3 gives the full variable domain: AAGVIQSPRHLIKEKRETATLKCYPIPRHDTVYWYQQGPGQDPQFLISFYEKMQSDKGSIPDRFSAQQFSDYHSELNMSSLELGDSALYFCASRESKSNTQYFGPGTRLTVL.

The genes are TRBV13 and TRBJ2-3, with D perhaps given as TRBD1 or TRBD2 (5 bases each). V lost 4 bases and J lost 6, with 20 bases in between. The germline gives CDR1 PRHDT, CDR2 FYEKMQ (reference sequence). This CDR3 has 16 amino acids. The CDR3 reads CASSYVGHHTRDTQYF. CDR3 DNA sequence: TGTGCCAGCAGCTATGTTGGACACCATACTAGGGATACGCAGTATTTT.

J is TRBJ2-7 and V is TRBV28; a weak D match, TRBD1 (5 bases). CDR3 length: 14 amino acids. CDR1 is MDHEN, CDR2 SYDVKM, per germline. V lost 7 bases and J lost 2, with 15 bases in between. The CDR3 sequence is CASTGAPRTYEQYF. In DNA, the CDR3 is TGTGCCAGCACTGGGGCTCCCAGGACCTACGAGCAGTACTTC.

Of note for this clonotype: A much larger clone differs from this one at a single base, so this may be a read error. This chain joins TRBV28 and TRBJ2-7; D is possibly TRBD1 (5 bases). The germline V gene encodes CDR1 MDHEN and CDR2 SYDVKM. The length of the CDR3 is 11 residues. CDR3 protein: CAGRDPYEQYF. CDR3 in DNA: TGTGCCGGCAGGGATCCCTACGAGCAGTACTTC.

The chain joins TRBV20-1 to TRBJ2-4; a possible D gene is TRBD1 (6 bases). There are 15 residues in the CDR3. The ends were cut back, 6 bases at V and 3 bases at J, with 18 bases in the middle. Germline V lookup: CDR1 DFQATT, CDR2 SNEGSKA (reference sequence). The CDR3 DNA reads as TGCAGTGCCCTGGACAGCGCCAGGGTCAAAAACATTCAGTACTTC. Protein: CSALDSARVKNIQYF.

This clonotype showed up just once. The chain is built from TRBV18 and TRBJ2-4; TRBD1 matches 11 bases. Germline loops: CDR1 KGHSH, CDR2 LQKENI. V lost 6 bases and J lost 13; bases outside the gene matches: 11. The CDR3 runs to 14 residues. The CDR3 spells CASSKGTGGSEQYF. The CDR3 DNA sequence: TGTGCCAGCTCCAAAGGGACAGGGGGTAGTGAGCAGTACTTC.

The CDR3 DNA reads TGTGCCAGCAGCTTAGCGCTCAGATCCACAGATACGCAGTATTTT. Amino acid sequence: CASSLALRSTDTQYF. The rearrangement joins TRBV7-2 to TRBJ2-3; D remains unclear. The ends were cut back, 0 bases at V and 2 bases at J, with 9 bases in the middle. The CDR3 length is 15 residues. Germline CDR1 SGHTA, CDR2 FQGNSA.